These 20 T cell receptor beta chains came from one sample sequenced in a study of cytomegalovirus exposure and HLA in healthy donors (dated by TCRdb to between 2016 and 2019). Library preparation used the immunoSEQ multiplex PCR assay. TCRdb's version of the immuneACCESS table is confined to in-frame rearrangements and falls short of the full clone set. An unresolved V gene accounts for under half of the shortfall where checked; the remainder is of unknown origin. For this sample there are fewer than 350,000 clones; roughly 90% appear just once. The ten largest clones take up about 0.85% of the sample. Sequenced input: PBMCs. The source of these receptors is a woman aged 18-30 years in good health and CMV-seronegative.

The V gene is TRBV29-1, the J gene TRBJ2-5; TRBD2 matches 8 bases. Germline assignment: CDR1 SQVTM and CDR2 ANQGSEA. This CDR3 contains 15 residues. Trimming took 7 bases from V and 5 from J; bases not matched to a gene: 15. This CDR3 is CSAYNPLAGGETQYF. The CDR3 region has the DNA TGCAGCGCCTATAACCCACTTGCGGGAGGTGAGACCCAGTACTTC.

The rearrangement joins TRBV2 to TRBJ2-7; tentative D call: TRBD2 (5 bases). Germline-derived CDR1 and CDR2 are SNHLY and FYNNEI. Deletions cut 7 bases from V and 6 bases from J, with 16 bases between. The CDR3 runs 13 residues. The CDR3 reads CASNRGEAIEQYF. The CDR3, as DNA: TGTGCCAGCAATCGGGGAGAAGCTATCGAGCAGTACTTC. Based on the CDR3 plus reference TRBV2 and TRBJ2-7, the full variable domain is EPEVTQTPSHQVTQMGQEVILRCVPISNHLYFYWYRQILGQKVEFLVSFYNNEISEKSEIFDDQFSVERPDGSNFTLKIRSTKLEDSAMYFCASNRGEAIEQYFGPGTRLTVT.

V usage is TRBV2 and J usage is TRBJ2-7; D is ambiguous. CDR1 and CDR2 from the germline V gene are SNHLY and FYNNEI. CDR3 length: 14 amino acids. Between the trimmed V and J ends, which lost 3 bases and 3 bases, there was a span of 12 bases. The CDR3, as DNA: TGTGCCAGCAGTGACCGGTTATATGTCTACGAGCAGTACTTC. Translating it yields CASSDRLYVYEQYF.

This chain links TRBV7-9 with TRBJ2-7; weak D call: TRBD2 (6 bases). Trimming took off 5 bases at V and 1 base at J, with 12 bases between the two ends. The length of the CDR3 is 14 residues. The germline V gene encodes CDR1 SEHNR and CDR2 FQNEAQ (reference sequence). Here the CDR3 reads CASSPWGLSYEQYF. Here the CDR3 DNA reads TGTGCCAGCAGCCCCTGGGGACTTTCCTACGAGCAGTACTTC.

The CDR3 sequence is CAISERAAPRGEQYF. CDR3 nucleotide sequence: TGTGCCATCAGTGAGAGGGCGGCTCCCCGGGGCGAGCAGTACTTC. The rearrangement joins TRBV10-3 to TRBJ2-7, with D maybe TRBD2 (5 bases). The CDR3 consists of 15 residues. The germline V gene encodes CDR1 ENHRY and CDR2 SYGVKD. Trimming shortened V by 2 bases and J by 6 bases, and 17 bases separated the two germline ends.

V is TRBV5-1 and J is TRBJ2-1, with TRBD2 matching over 7 bases. The trim removed 0 bases at V and 5 bases at J, leaving 5 bases unmatched. The CDR3 sequence is 15 residues long. CDR1 and CDR2 (germline): SGHRS, YFSETQ. Here the CDR3 reads CASSLGTRSDNEQFF. In DNA, the CDR3 is TGCGCCAGCAGCTTGGGGACTAGGTCTGACAATGAGCAGTTCTTC.

This rearrangement joins TRBV9 to TRBJ1-2; maybe TRBD1 (6 bases). V was pared by 0 bases and J by 3 bases, with 18 bases between. This CDR3 comprises 17 residues. The germline CDR1 and CDR2 sequences are SGDLS and YYNGEE. The CDR3 loop reads CASSVDPGHTSDYGYTF. CDR3 nucleotides: TGTGCCAGCAGCGTAGACCCGGGACACACTTCAGACTATGGCTACACCTTC.

This clone has a single count. The V gene is TRBV14, the J gene TRBJ1-1; D remains unclear. V was cut by 2 bases and J by 1 base, with 11 bases left in between. Germline V gives CDR1 SGHDN, CDR2 FVKESK. This CDR3 comprises 15 residues. The CDR3 reads CASSQRVTGNTEAFF. The CDR3, as DNA: TGTGCCAGCAGCCAACGGGTTACGGGGAACACTGAAGCTTTCTTT.

The chain carries TRBV9 and TRBJ2-3, with TRBD1 matching 7 bases. Germline values: CDR1 SGDLS, CDR2 YYNGEE. V lost 0 bases to trimming and J lost 3 bases; unmatched junction nucleotides: 4. CDR3 size: 15 residues. CDR3 in DNA: TGTGCCAGCAGCGTAGGACAGGGAAGGACAGATACGCAGTATTTT. It yields the protein CASSVGQGRTDTQYF.

This clone showed up just once. The chain links TRBV10-1 to TRBJ1-2, with 9 bases that match TRBD1. This CDR3 has 14 residues. V lost 2 bases, J lost 7 bases, and 5 bases stayed unmatched. Germline loops: CDR1 WNHNN, CDR2 SYGVQD (reference sequence). CDR3 in amino acids: CASSEDRGIGGYTF. CDR3 DNA: TGCGCCAGCAGTGAGGACAGGGGGATCGGTGGCTACACCTTC.

The CDR3 reads CASSTGLAGPYEQYF. DNA of the CDR3: TGCGCCAGCAGTACCGGACTAGCGGGGCCCTACGAGCAGTACTTC. This chain uses TRBV10-1 with TRBJ2-7; 12 positions agree with TRBD2. In germline, CDR1 is WNHNN, CDR2 SYGVQD (reference sequence). The CDR3 has 15 amino acids. V dropped 5 bases and J dropped 2; count of bases not matched to a gene: 4.

This clone was seen only a few times. The V gene is TRBV13, the J gene TRBJ2-4; 8 nucleotides agree with TRBD2. CDR3 length equals 14 residues. V lost 1 base and J lost 8; bases outside the gene matches: 4. The V gene's germline CDR1 is PRHDT and CDR2 FYEKMQ (reference sequence). CDR3 nucleotide sequence: TGTGCCAGCAGCTTAGCGGGAGCGGGAGACATTCAGTACTTC. Encoded protein: CASSLAGAGDIQYF. Full variable domain (missing parts from reference TRBV13 and TRBJ2-4): AAGVIQSPRHLIKEKRETATLKCYPIPRHDTVYWYQQGPGQDPQFLISFYEKMQSDKGSIPDRFSAQQFSDYHSELNMSSLELGDSALYFCASSLAGAGDIQYFGAGTRLSVL.

V is TRBV5-1 and J is TRBJ1-1, with D perhaps TRBD1 (5 bases). Germline V gene data show CDR1 as SGHRS and CDR2 as YFSETQ. With 0 bases removed from V and 3 bases from J, the gap between germline ends came to 15 bases. This CDR3 spans 16 amino acids. The CDR3 DNA is TGCGCCAGCAGCTTGGTGCTCCAGGGCCCAGACACTGAAGCTTTCTTT. This codes for CASSLVLQGPDTEAFF.

This chain uses TRBV19 with TRBJ1-5, with D possibly being TRBD1 (6 bases). Germline CDR1 and CDR2: LNHDA and SQIVND (reference sequence). The CDR3 contains 15 residues. V lost 5 bases to trimming and J lost 5 bases, with 16 bases between them. The CDR3 nucleotides read TGTGCCAGTAGTGAACCCAGCGGGGGCTATCAGCCCCAGCATTTT. It is translated as CASSEPSGGYQPQHF.

The rearrangement uses TRBV9 and TRBJ2-7; no firm D call. This CDR3 has 14 residues. CDR1 is SGDLS, CDR2 YYNGEE, per germline. Trimming shortened V by 0 bases and J by 4 bases, and 11 bases separated the two germline ends. CDR3 amino acids: CASSVGTATYEQYF. The CDR3, as DNA: TGTGCCAGCAGCGTAGGTACAGCTACTTACGAGCAGTACTTC.

Details on this clone: The identical CDR3 is also encoded by other nucleotide sequences in the sample. V is TRBV6-5 and J is TRBJ2-3, with a possible D match to TRBD1 (5 bases). Between the trimmed V and J ends, which lost 2 bases and 0 bases, there was a span of 9 bases. The CDR3 consists of 15 residues. Per germline, CDR1 MNHEY and CDR2 SVGAGI. CDR3 region: CASSYQGASTDTQYF. In DNA form, the CDR3 reads TGTGCCAGCAGTTACCAGGGTGCTAGCACAGATACGCAGTATTTT.

The CDR3 nucleotides are TGTGCCAGCAGCTTAGTTCACGGGAACACTGAAGCTTTCTTT. This codes for CASSLVHGNTEAFF. The gene calls are TRBV7-6 and TRBJ1-1; unclear D gene. Germline CDR1 reads SGHVS; CDR2 reads FNYEAQ. Trimming pared 1 base from V and 1 base from J, leaving 7 bases between. The CDR3 has 14 residues.

V usage is TRBV28 and J usage is TRBJ2-3, with 7 bases fitting TRBD1. The germline CDR1 and CDR2 sequences are MDHEN and SYDVKM. The CDR3 consists of 15 residues. J was trimmed by 2 bases and V by 3 bases; bases with no gene match: 5. The CDR3 region is CASSLRGQPTDTQYF. The CDR3 DNA reads TGTGCCAGCAGTTTGAGGGGACAGCCCACAGATACGCAGTATTTT.

This clone appeared a few times. The rearrangement uses TRBV10-1 and TRBJ2-7; 8 positions agree with TRBD1. CDR1 WNHNN and CDR2 SYGVQD come from the germline V gene (reference sequence). The CDR3 extends over 13 amino acids. The V segment lost 4 bases and the J segment 3 bases; nucleotides outside the gene matches: 2. The CDR3 region has the DNA TGCGCCAGCAGTGGGGACAGGATCTACGAGCAGTACTTC. Translating it yields CASSGDRIYEQYF.

CDR3 sequence: CASSVVAGAHYNEQFF. Here the CDR3 DNA reads TGTGCCAGCAGCGTAGTGGCGGGCGCCCACTACAATGAGCAGTTCTTC. The chain couples TRBV9 to TRBJ2-1, with D perhaps matching TRBD2 (5 bases). The V end lost 0 bases, the J end lost 3 bases, and 13 bases lay between the germline ends. CDR3 length equals 16 residues. Germline V gene sequence: CDR1 SGDLS, CDR2 YYNGEE.